This T cell receptor (beta chain) was observed in a study of blood T cell repertoires in COVID-19. Study-level background: Sites across the United States, Italy and Spain contributed samples from acute and convalescent COVID-19.

The V end lost 0 bases, the J end lost 0 bases, and 12 bases lay between the germline ends. This CDR3 is 17 amino acids long. From germline, CDR1 is MGHRA and CDR2 YSYEKL. This clone was recorded a few times. Data came from immunoSEQ multiplex PCR; TCRdb stores just in-frame clones and leaves some out. The repertoire includes a few hundred thousand clones, over 75% of them detected once, and over 10% sits in the top ten. This TCR derives from a human donor in a cohort sampled during active COVID-19. Sample: peripheral blood. This sequence joins TRBV4-1 and TRBJ1-5; D gene uncertain. CDR3 nucleotide sequence: TGCGCCAGCAGCCAAGATGGGCCAACCTATAGCAATCAGCCCCAGCATTTT. This codes for CASSQDGPTYSNQPQHF.